This T cell receptor beta chain derives from a study of monozygotic twins with inflammatory bowel disease. Findings and caveats of the study: Repertoire similarity did not differ between concordant and discordant twins, possibly owing to limited power.

TCRdb re-called the 5' RACE reads; one entry per CDR3 protein, DNA not given. The sample totals about 160,000 distinct CDR3 sequences. Comments on this clonotype: The antigen remains undetermined.

This CDR3 contains 15 residues. Germline assignment: CDR1 MNHEY and CDR2 SVGAGI. The rearrangement links TRBV6-5 to TRBJ2-7; TCRdb's D gene call, TRBD2, goes unchecked for lack of DNA. The clonotype was recovered from a human donor with ulcerative colitis or Crohn's disease, or a healthy co-twin of an affected twin (not recorded which). Input material: blood. The CDR3 is CASSFVAGAAYEQYF.